This T cell receptor beta chain was identified during a study of cytomegalovirus exposure and HLA in healthy donors. The CDR3 spans 14 residues. V dropped 5 bases and J dropped 6; count of bases not matched to a gene: 10. Germline V gene data show CDR1 as SEHNR and CDR2 as FQNEAQ (reference sequence). Study results and limitations: Some V segments could not be told apart, so they were left out, TRBV6-2 and TRBV6-3 among them. It was reported that TCR beta sequences correctly inferred the HLA-A and HLA-B alleles for most subjects.

PCR was performed using 60 Vbeta and 13 Jbeta primers. Measured with immunoSEQ multiplex PCR; TCRdb has only the in-frame clones, and not every one. The sample totals 95,000 to 150,000 clones; its top ten clones hold 3% to 4.5%. As concerns this clone: Antigen specificity is unknown.

The sequence came from a man aged 18 to 35 in good health and CMV-seronegative. V is TRBV7-9 and J is TRBJ2-7, with 7 bases aligning to TRBD2. Sample: PBMCs. The CDR3 is CASSRTSAGSEQYF. Written as DNA, the CDR3 is TGTGCCAGCAGCAGGACTAGTGCAGGTTCCGAGCAGTACTTC. Filled out from reference TRBV7-9 and TRBJ2-7, the complete variable domain reads DTGVSQNPRHKITKRGQNVTFRCDPISEHNRLYWYRQTLGQGPEFLTYFQNEAQLEKSRLLSDRFSAERPKGSFSTLEIQRTEQGDSAMYLCASSRTSAGSEQYFGPGTRLTVT.